Here is one T cell receptor beta chain with its context. Its antigen is unknown. Base qualities are not recorded, but no much larger clone differs from it by a single base. The source of the sample is a study of T cells in tuberculosis (dated by TCRdb to 2017 to 2018). General notes on the study: In the study, CD1B tetramers and high-throughput TCR immunosequencing were combined to characterize T cells specific for the mycobacterial lipid antigen glucose monomycolate (GMM). A South African clinical cohort compared IGRA-negative adolescents, IGRA-positive adolescents with latent tuberculosis and adults with active tuberculosis, around 10 per group. PBMC from active tuberculosis patients were archived either before standard anti-tuberculosis treatment began or within 7 days of the start of that treatment. Study-wide findings and limitations: The smaller NN-distances were partly driven by shorter CDR3-alpha lengths in active tuberculosis patients, and the difference for TCR-beta did not reach statistical significance. Smaller mean NN-distances to GMM-specific TCRs were observed in active tuberculosis TCR-alpha repertoires than in IGRA-negative controls, suggesting clonal expansion of GMM-specific TCRs. Clinical samples were selected based on the availability of cryopreserved specimens, with adults included as active tuberculosis cases and adolescents included as controls. With the diverse GMM-specific repertoire as input, a classifier achieved more than 85% accuracy (AUROC about 0.93), whereas GEM motif frequencies as input gave approximately 70% accuracy.

Its CDR3 holds 14 amino acids, cysteine through phenylalanine. Just CDR3 DNA is preserved here, 42 bases in frame from base 1. V ends up 3 bases short and J 5 bases short, with an unmatched junction base count of 6. Based on the germline V gene, the CDR1 and CDR2 sequences are SGHDT and YYEEEE. The immunoSEQ multiplex PCR assay was used to generate TCR libraries, with TCR-beta and/or TCR-alpha/delta assays applied to each sample. The amplified TCR libraries were sequenced using the Illumina high-throughput platform. The study's own analysis went as follows. Clustering and dimensionality reduction relied on pairwise TCRdist distances among GMM-specific receptors from T cells that were either sorted ex vivo or expanded in vitro. The score assigned to each clinical repertoire was mean NN-distance, meaning the average TCRdist to the nearest 10% of tetramer-positive reference sequences. To compute GEM TCR motif frequency, the fraction of unique TCRs matching known GEM sequences by V/J usage and CDR3 length was calculated. Active tuberculosis was classified by linear discriminant analysis with leave-one-out cross-validation, implemented in scikit-learn. As stored in TCRdb, this immuneACCESS dataset retains in-frame rearrangements with V and J assigned. A fraction of the clones does not appear; measured against another copy, unresolved V genes explain less than half of the discrepancy, and the remainder lacks a known reason. The DNA was the basis for D and trimming; V, J and clone size are from that table. The sample data list 5,000 or so clones, and approximately 97% of these were observed just once. The top ten clones comprise about 9.9% of the sample.

What the time point label conveys for this sample: new active TB diagnosis, blood taken before or within 7 days of starting treatment. The active tuberculosis patients were newly diagnosed, HIV-seronegative South African adults aged 18 years or older. Confirmation of active tuberculosis was obtained by positive sputum smear microscopy and/or positive M. tuberculosis culture. Unsorted cryopreserved PBMC were immunosequenced, covering on average around 94,000 T cells per clinical donor. The chain joins TRBV5-6 to TRBJ1-1, and 8 junction bases match TRBD1. The sample consisted of PBMCs, taken at tuberculosis diagnosis. This sequence originates from an adult with tuberculosis. The nucleotide sequence reads TGTGCCAGCAGCTCTGACAGGGGCGCTACTGAAGCTTTCTTT. Its translation is CASSSDRGATEAFF.